This T cell receptor (beta chain) was obtained from a study of CD8+ T cells in alopecia areata (dated by TCRdb to the late 2010s). A note on the overall study: Treated patients were enrolled in an open-label pilot trial of oral tofacitinib at 5 to 10 mg twice daily for moderate-to-severe alopecia areata. Tofacitinib was administered for 6 to 18 months, and 6 months of follow-up off drug were then conducted to assess delayed response and recurrence. To study T cell clonal expansion in alopecia areata, the researchers applied high-throughput TCRbeta sequencing to both the C3H/HeJ mouse model and human patients. Human TCRbeta sequencing covered scalp tissue and sorted CD4+ and CD8+ peripheral blood T cells from patchy and totalis/universalis alopecia areata patients and healthy controls. Patients on tofacitinib were biopsied at baseline and after 4 and 24 weeks of treatment, and several of the patients also had a later scalp biopsy. Clonality in the scalp was compared among normal scalp (n=4), patchy alopecia areata scalp (n=8), and alopecia totalis/universalis scalp (n=8). RNA was extracted with the PAXgene miRNA kit for fixed scalp, the miRNeasy kit for PBMCs, and the RNeasy kit for mouse skin. Amplification of TCRbeta CDR3 regions was done by immunoSEQ multiplex PCR using 35 Vbeta forward primers and 13 Jbeta reverse primers.

Broader findings and caveats from the paper: Higher clonality and more expanded CD8+ clones were observed in lesional scalp than in normal scalp, particularly in alopecia totalis/universalis, a finding suggestive of antigenic drive. Scalp TCR repertoire analysis is complicated because resident alphabeta T cells in normal human skin are also sequenced, whereas mouse skin is dominated by gammadelta T cells. Compared with mice, TCR sequences shared between patients were less clear, possibly partly because of HLA diversity across the patient population.

This clone was detected a few times. Its antigen specificity is not known. No per-base quality is available; no much larger clone lies one base away. Library construction relied on the immunoSEQ multiplex PCR assay. To provide template for TCR sequencing, every sample had RNA extracted and reverse transcribed into cDNA. SuperScript III was used for first-strand cDNA synthesis, primed with a 2:1 mix of oligo-dT and random hexamers. A synthetic immune receptor repertoire was used to measure amplification bias, and any remaining bias was corrected computationally. Per the original workflow: Raw reads were preprocessed to remove errors, and CDR3 was defined according to IMGT conventions as the region from the conserved cysteine to phenylalanine. Clonality was computed as 1 minus the Shannon entropy, with the entropy normalized by log2 of the number of productive unique TCRs. Whether each scalp clone was CD4 or CD8 was inferred by checking scalp TCRbeta sequences against the CD4 and CD8 repertoires from sorted blood. TCRdb limited this immuneACCESS table to in-frame rearrangements with V and J called. A share of clones is missing; checked studies link under half to unresolved V genes, and the rest is unexplained. V and J calls and clone size follow that table, whereas D and trimming were derived from the DNA. Within this sample are some 120,000 clones, with roughly three fifths of them counted one time only. The ten largest clones capture 4.5% of the sample.

Trimming removed 3 bases from V and 0 bases from J, leaving 6 bases between the germline ends. The CDR3 measures 15 amino acids from cysteine to phenylalanine. Just CDR3 DNA is preserved here, 45 bases in frame from base 1. The germline V gene provides CDR1 ENHRY and CDR2 SYGVKD. The time point label here, explained by the study, means: baseline before oral tofacitinib. Lesional scalp punch biopsies and peripheral blood were obtained from alopecia areata patients. After PBMCs were isolated by density centrifugation and stained for CD3, CD4 and CD8, a FACSAria was used to sort CD4+ and CD8+ T cells. This specimen consisted of CD4+ T cells sorted from blood, obtained at week 0. The TCR originated in a human donor with alopecia areata. The chain uses TRBV10-3 and TRBJ2-6, with the D segment identity uncertain. The DNA sequence is given as TGTGCCATCAGTGACTCTGGCTCTGGGGCCAACGTCCTGACTTTC. It translates to CAISDSGSGANVLTF.